This TCR beta chain was captured by sequencing in a study of follicular helper T cells after annual influenza vaccination. Study conclusions and caveats: ICOS-CD38- cTfh most often held earlier Day 7 ICOS+CD38+ clones. ICOS+CD38+ cTfh clonality change tracked circulating plasmablast frequency change.

Regarding time point: 2015-2016 season, pre-vaccination. Donors with HIV/AIDS, active malignancy, immunomodulators or active illness were excluded. CDR1 is LGHNA, CDR2 YSLEER, per germline. Trimming cost V 0 bases and J 8 bases, with 13 bases left between them. CDR3 length equals 14 residues. Comment on this clone: Antigen unknown.

Profiled with immunoSEQ multiplex PCR; TCRdb holds only in-frame clones, not every one. Seen here are approximately 13,000 clones, just under 80% observed once, and the top ten hold 0.35% to 0.5%. The chain uses TRBV4-3 and TRBJ1-1; D is possibly TRBD1 (5 bases). The sequence derives from an adult who received the influenza vaccine. The material was CXCR5- memory CD4+ T cells sorted from blood, obtained on the day of influenza vaccination. CDR3 bases: TGCGCCAGCAGCCAAGATTGGGGGAGGTCGGAAGCTTTCTTT. It encodes CASSQDWGRSEAFF.